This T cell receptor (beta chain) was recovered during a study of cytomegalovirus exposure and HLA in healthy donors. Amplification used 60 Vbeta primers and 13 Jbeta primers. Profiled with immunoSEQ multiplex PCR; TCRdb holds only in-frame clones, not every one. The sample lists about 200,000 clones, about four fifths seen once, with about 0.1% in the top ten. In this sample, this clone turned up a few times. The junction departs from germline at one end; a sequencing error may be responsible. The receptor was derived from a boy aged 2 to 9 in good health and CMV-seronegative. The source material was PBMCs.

CDR3: CASRLGGDTGELFF. CDR3 DNA: TGCGCCAGCAGGTTGGGCGGGGATACCGGGGAGCTGTTTTTT. V usage is TRBV5-1 and J usage is TRBJ2-2, with a tentative D call TRBD2 (6 bases). Germline V CDR1 and CDR2: SGHRS, YFSETQ. The CDR3 spans 14 residues. The full variable domain, completed using reference TRBV5-1 and TRBJ2-2, is KAGVTQTPRYLIKTRGQQVTLSCSPISGHRSVSWYQQTPGQGLQFLFEYFSETQRNKGNFPGRFSGRQFSNSRSEMNVSTLELGDSALYLCASRLGGDTGELFFGEGSRLTVL.